The source of this TCR beta chain is a study of shared clonotypes between healthy human individuals. The study's findings and limits: Since donors were few, the genetic and exposure-history diversity represented was limited.

The authors split each subset's genomic DNA evenly across several immunoSEQ plates. The unsorted PBMC sample used ten immunoSEQ deep assay plates. The data were produced by immunoSEQ multiplex PCR, yet TCRdb's version contains in-frame clones alone and is incomplete. Of about 470,000 clones listed, roughly 77% were seen once; the top ten hold roughly an eighth. The length of the CDR3 is 15 residues. V dropped 4 bases and J dropped 0; count of bases not matched to a gene: 5. Looked up from germline, CDR1 is MNHEY and CDR2 is SVGAGI. Of note for this clone: No antigen is known for it.

The TCR sequence derives from a woman in her forties in good health. Some clones in this sample may be carry-over from other donors' samples. This rearrangement joins TRBV6-5 to TRBJ2-7; 8 bases line up with TRBD2. What was sequenced was PBMCs. CDR3 in DNA: TGTGCCAGCAGTTCCGCCGGGGGGGGCTCCTACGAGCAGTACTTC. Encoded protein: CASSSAGGGSYEQYF.